This T cell receptor (beta chain) is from a study of a mutant IDH1 vaccine in newly diagnosed glioma. Study summary: Patients got their first vaccination 4-6 weeks after radiotherapy alone, or with temozolomide cycles. Treatment recipients were about 62% male and about 40% female, and their mean age was about 39 years. Receipt of radiotherapy, temozolomide, or both preceded the study, and most received both.

Libraries were prepared by immunoSEQ multiplex PCR; TCRdb keeps only in-frame clonotypes and omits some of them. The table shows more than 35,000 clones, with 65% to 80% occurring only once. The sample's time point: week 47, end of study. Vaccination used 300 ug of mutant IDH1 20-mer peptide per dose, with topical imiquimod. All eight of the vaccinations patients received fell in weeks 1, 3, 5, 7, 11, 15, 19 and 23. This clone has just one count. The target antigen is unknown. Germline assignment: CDR1 SGHRS and CDR2 YFSETQ. V was clipped by 0 bases and J by 4 bases, with 10 bases between them. The CDR3 sequence is 14 residues long.

The TCR originated in a man aged 40-50 years with glioma. Sample: PBMCs, taken from a glioma patient whose treatment included an IDH1 peptide vaccine. The chain uses TRBV5-1 and TRBJ1-2; D not resolved. CDR3 sequence reads: CASSLEGRTYGYTF. The DNA for the CDR3 is TGCGCCAGCAGCTTGGAAGGACGAACCTATGGCTACACCTTC.